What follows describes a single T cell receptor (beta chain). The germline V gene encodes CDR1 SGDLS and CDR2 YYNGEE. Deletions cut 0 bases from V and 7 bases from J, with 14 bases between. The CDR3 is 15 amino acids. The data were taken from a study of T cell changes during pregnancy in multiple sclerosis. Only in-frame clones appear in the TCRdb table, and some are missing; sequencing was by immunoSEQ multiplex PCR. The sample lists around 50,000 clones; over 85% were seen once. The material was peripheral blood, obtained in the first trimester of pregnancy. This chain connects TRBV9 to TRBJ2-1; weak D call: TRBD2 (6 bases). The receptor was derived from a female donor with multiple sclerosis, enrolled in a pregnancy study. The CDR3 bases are TGTGCCAGCAGCGTAGCATGGAGGGGCGGGAATGAGCAGTTCTTC. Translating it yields CASSVAWRGGNEQFF.